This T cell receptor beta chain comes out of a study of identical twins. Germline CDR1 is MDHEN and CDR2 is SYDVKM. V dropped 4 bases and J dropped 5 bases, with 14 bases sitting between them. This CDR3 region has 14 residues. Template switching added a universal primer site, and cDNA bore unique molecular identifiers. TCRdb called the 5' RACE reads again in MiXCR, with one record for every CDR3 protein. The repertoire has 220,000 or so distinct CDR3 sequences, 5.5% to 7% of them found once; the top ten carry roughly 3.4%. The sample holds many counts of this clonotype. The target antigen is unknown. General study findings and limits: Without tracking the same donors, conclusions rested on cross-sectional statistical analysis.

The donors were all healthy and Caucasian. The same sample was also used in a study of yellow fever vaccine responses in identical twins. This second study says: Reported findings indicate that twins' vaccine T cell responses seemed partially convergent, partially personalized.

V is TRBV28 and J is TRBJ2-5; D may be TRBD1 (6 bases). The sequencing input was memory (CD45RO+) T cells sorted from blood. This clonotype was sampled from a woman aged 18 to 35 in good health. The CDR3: CASSWGPGWETQYF. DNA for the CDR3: TGTGCCAGCAGTTGGGGGCCCGGTTGGGAGACCCAGTACTTC.